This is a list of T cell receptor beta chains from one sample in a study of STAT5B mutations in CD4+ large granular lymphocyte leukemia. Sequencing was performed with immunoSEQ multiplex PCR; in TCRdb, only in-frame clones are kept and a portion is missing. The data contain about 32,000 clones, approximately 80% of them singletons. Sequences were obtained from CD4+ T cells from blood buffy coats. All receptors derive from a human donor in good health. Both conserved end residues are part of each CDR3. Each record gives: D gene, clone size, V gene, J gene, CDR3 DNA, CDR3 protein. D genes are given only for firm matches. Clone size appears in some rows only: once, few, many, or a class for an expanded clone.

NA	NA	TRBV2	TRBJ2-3	TGTGCCAGCTTCAGCCTAGCAGATACGCAGTATTTT	CASFSLADTQYF
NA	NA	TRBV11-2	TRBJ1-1	TGTGCCAGCAGCCCCCGGGACCCTGGAATGAACACTGAAGCTTTCTTT	CASSPRDPGMNTEAFF
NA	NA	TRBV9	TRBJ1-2	TGTGCCAGCAGTGAGGGTAACTATGGCTACACCTTC	CASSEGNYGYTF
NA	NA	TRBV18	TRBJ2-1	TGTGCCAGCTCACCGGCTAGGGGGGACTACAATGAGCAGTTCTTC	CASSPARGDYNEQFF
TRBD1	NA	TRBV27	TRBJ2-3	TGTGCCAGCAGTTTAGTGTGGGCGGGACAGGGTAAAGATACGCAGTATTTT	CASSLVWAGQGKDTQYF
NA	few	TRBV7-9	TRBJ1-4	TGTGCCAGCAGCTTGCGAAGGGAACAACTGTTTTTT	CASSLRREQLFF
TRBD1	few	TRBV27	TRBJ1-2	TGTGCCAGCAGTCCCCGGGTAGGGGGCACTAACTATGGCTACACCTTC	CASSPRVGGTNYGYTF
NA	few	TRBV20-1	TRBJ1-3	TGCAGTGCTAGAATGGGGCCGGACGTATATTTT	CSARMGPDVYF
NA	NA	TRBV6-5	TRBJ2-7	TGTGCCAGCAGTTACGGCAGGGGAATGGACGAGCAGTACTTC	CASSYGRGMDEQYF
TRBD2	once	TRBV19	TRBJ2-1	TGTGCCAGTAGTCTTCTAGCGGAAGAGCAGTTCTTC	CASSLLAEEQFF
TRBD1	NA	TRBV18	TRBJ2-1	TGTGCCAGCTCACCCACGGGACAGGGGGACGGTGAGCAGTTCTTC	CASSPTGQGDGEQFF
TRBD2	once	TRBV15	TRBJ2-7	TGTGCCACCAGCAGGGCCGGACTAGCGGGAGGCCGCTGGGAGCAGTACTTC	CATSRAGLAGGRWEQYF
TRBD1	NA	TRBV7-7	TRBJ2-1	TGTGCCAGCAGCCTAGGACAGGGCGCCTACAATGAGCAGTTCTTC	CASSLGQGAYNEQFF
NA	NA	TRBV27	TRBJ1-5	TGTGCCAGCAGTTTCGAGGGAAATCCCAATCAGCCCCAGCATTTT	CASSFEGNPNQPQHF
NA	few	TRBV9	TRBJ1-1	TGTGCCAGCAGCGTATACCCCTCTGGTGAGAACACTGAAGCTTTCTTT	CASSVYPSGENTEAFF
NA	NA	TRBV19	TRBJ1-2	TGTGCCAGTAGGCCCCAGGGAGTCGCTAACTATGGCTACACCTTC	CASRPQGVANYGYTF
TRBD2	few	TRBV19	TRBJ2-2	TGTGCCACCTGGGGGGAGGGCACCGGGGAGCTGTTTTTT	CATWGEGTGELFF
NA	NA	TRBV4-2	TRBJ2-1	TGTGCCAGCAGCCAAGATTTTTCGTTGGAAGGGGAGCAGTTCTTC	CASSQDFSLEGEQFF
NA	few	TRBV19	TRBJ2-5	TGTGCCAGTAGTATAGTATCGGGGTCAAGTGAAGAGACCCAGTACTTC	CASSIVSGSSEETQYF
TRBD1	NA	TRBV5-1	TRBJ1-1	TGCGCCAGCAGCTCCACCCCCGGGACAGTTGGCACTGAAGCTTTCTTT	CASSSTPGTVGTEAFF
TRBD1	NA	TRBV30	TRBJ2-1	TGTGCCTGGGCGGGACAGGGGATCTATGAGCAGTTCTTC	CAWAGQGIYEQFF
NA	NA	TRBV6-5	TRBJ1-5	TGTGCCAGCAGTTACGGCGAGGGAGGTGGTCAGCCCCAGCATTTT	CASSYGEGGGQPQHF
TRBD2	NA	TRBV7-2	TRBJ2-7	TGTGCCAGCAGCTTAGTTGGTAGCGGGGGGACCTACGAGCAGTACTTC	CASSLVGSGGTYEQYF
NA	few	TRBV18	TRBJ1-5	TGTGCCAGCTCACCAACAAATCAGCCCCAGCATTTT	CASSPTNQPQHF
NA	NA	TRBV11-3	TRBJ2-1	TGTGCCAGCAGCACAGGGTACAATGAGCAGTTCTTC	CASSTGYNEQFF
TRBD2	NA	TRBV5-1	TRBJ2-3	TGCGCCAGCGCGGGAGGGGATTCAGATACGCAGTATTTT	CASAGGDSDTQYF
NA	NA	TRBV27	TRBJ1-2	TGTGCCAGCAGTTTGGGGGGCGCGTCCTCATATGGCTACACCTTC	CASSLGGASSYGYTF
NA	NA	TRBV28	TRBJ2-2	TGTGCCAGCAGTGCCGGGGAGCTGTTTTTT	CASSAGELFF
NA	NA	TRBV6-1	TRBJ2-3	TGTGCCAGCATTATCCAGGGGGATACGCAGTATTTT	CASIIQGDTQYF